This T cell receptor beta chain was identified during a study of identical twins. Comment on this clonotype: The antigen remains undetermined.

Template switching added a universal primer site, and cDNA bore unique molecular identifiers. TCRdb recomputed calls from the 5' RACE reads with MiXCR, one row per CDR3 protein. In the table there are 200,000 to 250,000 distinct CDR3 sequences, about 10% of which are singletons. The CDR3 is made up of 14 amino acids. The V and J ends lost 2 bases and 0 bases respectively, with 5 bases between them. Looked up from germline, CDR1 is DFQATT and CDR2 is SNEGSKA (reference sequence). Every donor was a healthy Caucasian. Study-wide results and limits: Conclusions were based on cross-sectional statistical analysis, without following the same donors.

This sequence was found in a man in his forties or fifties in good health. The V and J genes are TRBV20-1 and TRBJ2-6; D is uncertain. Sequenced material: memory T cells sorted from blood. CDR3: CSARRGSGANVLTF. The CDR3 bases are TGCAGTGCTAGACGAGGCTCTGGGGCCAACGTCCTGACTTTC.